The rows below give T cell receptor beta chains drawn from one sample of a study of blood T cell repertoires in COVID-19. The table came from immunoSEQ multiplex PCR; TCRdb's copy has only in-frame clones and leaves some out. Of 150,000 to 250,000 clones in the sample, 80% to 90% were seen once. What was sequenced was PBMCs or T cells enriched from blood (not recorded which). These receptors all come from a man aged 40-55 years who had recovered from COVID-19. CDR3s include the opening cysteine and the closing phenylalanine or tryptophan. D genes are given only for firm matches.

J gene,V gene,D gene,CDR3 protein,CDR3 DNA
TRBJ2-1,TRBV9,TRBD1,CASSVPGQGADASSYNEQFF,TGTGCCAGCAGCGTCCCGGGACAGGGGGCCGACGCCAGCTCCTACAATGAGCAGTTCTTC
TRBJ1-4,TRBV2,TRBD1,CASSEQGAVEKLFF,TGTGCCAGCAGTGAGCAGGGGGCTGTCGAAAAACTGTTTTTT
TRBJ1-1,TRBV6-5,NA,CASSLDAGDTEAFF,TGTGCCAGCAGCCTGGACGCAGGGGACACTGAAGCTTTCTTT
TRBJ2-5,TRBV10-2,NA,CASTTGVQETQYF,TGCGCCAGTACCACCGGGGTACAAGAGACCCAGTACTTC
TRBJ2-1,TRBV11-2,TRBD2,CASSSLGGTSRTEAQFF,TGTGCCAGCAGCTCCTTGGGGGGGACTAGCAGGACCGAGGCCCAGTTCTTC
TRBJ1-1,TRBV10-3,TRBD1,CAISEGQVGSLNTEAFF,TGTGCCATCAGCGAGGGACAGGTTGGGTCCCTAAACACTGAAGCTTTCTTT
TRBJ2-1,TRBV4-2,TRBD2,CASSQLAVRNEQFF,TGTGCCAGCAGCCAACTAGCGGTCAGGAATGAGCAGTTCTTC
TRBJ2-2,TRBV5-4,TRBD2,CASSSRGAGELFF,TGTGCCAGCAGCTCCCGGGGGGCCGGGGAGCTGTTTTTT
TRBJ1-2,TRBV5-8,TRBD1,CASSLLGQLSEIYGYTF,TGTGCCAGCAGCTTGTTGGGACAGTTATCTGAAATCTATGGCTACACCTTC
TRBJ2-7,TRBV5-1,TRBD2,CASSSSSLLAGGAYEQYF,TGCGCCAGCAGCTCTAGTTCATTACTAGCGGGAGGGGCGTACGAGCAGTACTTC
TRBJ1-2,TRBV5-1,NA,CASSTSANYGYTF,TGCGCCAGCAGCACATCTGCTAACTATGGCTACACCTTC
TRBJ2-5,TRBV5-1,NA,CASSFGGQGAWETQYF,TGCGCCAGCAGCTTCGGGGGGCAGGGGGCATGGGAGACCCAGTACTTC
TRBJ2-5,TRBV7-2,TRBD1,CASSFYVGTGGLETQYF,TGTGCCAGCAGCTTTTATGTCGGGACAGGGGGCTTAGAGACCCAGTACTTC
TRBJ1-2,TRBV16,TRBD1,CASSQSQGAYGYTF,TGTGCCAGCAGCCAATCGCAGGGGGCCTATGGCTACACCTTC
TRBJ2-3,TRBV29-1,NA,CSVLPPRADTQYF,TGCAGCGTATTACCGCCTCGAGCGGATACGCAGTATTTT
TRBJ2-1,TRBV7-6,NA,CASSLAIAARLRDNEQFF,TGTGCCAGCAGCTTAGCGATCGCCGCGCGACTAAGAGACAATGAGCAGTTCTTC
TRBJ1-2,TRBV2,NA,CASSRTVNGYTF,TGTGCCAGCAGTAGGACAGTAAATGGCTACACCTTC
TRBJ2-1,TRBV29-1,TRBD1,CSPRTGSGNEQFF,TGCAGCCCGAGGACAGGTTCGGGCAATGAGCAGTTCTTC
TRBJ2-1,TRBV7-2,NA,CASSLGDSGQFF,TGTGCCAGCAGCTTGGGGGACTCAGGGCAGTTCTTC
TRBJ2-4,TRBV18,TRBD1,CASSLPGQVAKNIQYF,TGTGCCAGCTCGCTACCGGGACAGGTGGCCAAAAACATTCAGTACTTC
TRBJ2-2,TRBV5-8,NA,CASSHGRFRAELFF,TGTGCCAGCAGCCATGGGAGATTTCGGGCGGAGCTGTTTTTT
TRBJ1-5,TRBV6-2/TRBV6-3,TRBD1,CASSQGQGYPVRNQPQHF,TGTGCCAGCAGCCAGGGACAGGGGTACCCCGTCCGAAATCAGCCCCAGCATTTT